Listed below are T cell receptor beta chains from one sample, sequenced in a study of identifying expanded T cells in peripheral blood. Profiled with immunoSEQ multiplex PCR; TCRdb holds only in-frame clones, not every one. The sample lists about 78,000 clones; around 90% were seen once. Sequenced: blood. Receptors originate from a person aged 18-70 years in good health. The CDR3 runs from the conserved cysteine through the conserved F or W. Each record gives: D gene, V gene, clone size, J gene, CDR3 protein, CDR3 DNA. A D gene is named only where the DNA matches it firmly. Clone size is shown for a subset of rows, as once, few, many or a class of expanded clone.

>NA|TRBV11-2|NA|TRBJ1-3
CASSLDRGNTIYF
TGTGCCAGCAGCTTAGACCGAGGAAACACCATATATTTT
>TRBD1|TRBV11-1|NA|TRBJ1-2
CASSEDRGDYGYTF
TGTGCCAGCAGTGAGGACAGGGGTGACTATGGCTACACCTTC
>NA|TRBV6-1|NA|TRBJ2-5
CASSRMAETQYF
TGTGCCAGCTCCAGGATGGCGGAGACCCAGTACTTC
>TRBD2|TRBV7-8|NA|TRBJ2-6
CASSLNLGGSSGANVLTF
TGTGCCAGCAGCTTAAACTTGGGCGGGAGCTCTGGGGCCAACGTCCTGACTTTC
>NA|TRBV7-9|once|TRBJ1-5
CASSLGRGRGQPQHF
TGTGCCAGCAGCTTAGGCAGGGGTAGGGGTCAGCCCCAGCATTTT
>NA|TRBV6-1|NA|TRBJ1-1
CASSPLGAVNTEAFF
TGTGCCAGCAGCCCACTGGGGGCGGTGAACACTGAAGCTTTCTTT
>NA|TRBV4-2|NA|TRBJ2-7
CASSQAVTASNSYEQYF
TGTGCCAGCAGCCAAGCCGTGACAGCGTCAAACTCCTACGAGCAGTACTTC
>NA|TRBV27|NA|TRBJ2-1
CASSSRGPTGNEQFF
TGTGCCAGCAGTTCCCGGGGGCCGACTGGCAATGAGCAGTTCTTC
>NA|TRBV5-4|NA|TRBJ2-4
CASSLLASQNIQYF
TGTGCCAGCAGCTTGTTGGCTAGCCAAAACATTCAGTACTTC
>TRBD1|TRBV6-6|NA|TRBJ1-3
CASSSQGDGNTIYF
TGTGCCAGCAGTTCTCAGGGGGACGGAAACACCATATATTTT
>NA|TRBV7-9|NA|TRBJ2-3
CASSLIKYPQADTQYF
TGTGCCAGCAGCTTAATAAAATACCCCCAGGCGGATACGCAGTATTTT
>NA|TRBV18|NA|TRBJ1-2
CASSPSGGRDGYTF
TGTGCCAGCTCACCGTCCGGGGGCAGGGATGGCTACACCTTC
>NA|TRBV6-5|NA|TRBJ1-2
CASSYSLDTNYGYTF
TGTGCCAGCAGTTACTCGCTTGATACCAACTATGGCTACACCTTC
>NA|TRBV5-4|few|TRBJ2-1
CASSPPSTHYNEQFF
TGTGCCAGCAGCCCTCCTAGTACCCACTACAATGAGCAGTTCTTC
>TRBD2|TRBV7-6|NA|TRBJ2-5
CASSSPGLADLGETQYF
TGTGCCAGCAGCTCTCCGGGACTAGCGGATCTGGGGGAGACCCAGTACTTC
>NA|TRBV7-2|few|TRBJ2-7
CASSLEVFGSSYEQYF
TGTGCCAGCAGCTTAGAAGTTTTCGGCAGCTCCTACGAGCAGTACTTC
>NA|TRBV29-1|NA|TRBJ2-7
CSVGRTRSYEQYF
TGCAGCGTTGGCCGGACCCGATCCTACGAGCAGTACTTC
>NA|TRBV11-2|NA|TRBJ1-2
CASSLSRQDYGYTF
TGTGCCAGCAGCTTAAGTCGGCAGGACTATGGCTACACCTTC
>NA|TRBV6-5|NA|TRBJ1-2
CASSPRGSVSYTF
TGTGCCAGCAGCCCAAGGGGCAGTGTTAGCTACACCTTC
>NA|TRBV5-1|NA|TRBJ1-1
CASSPGQGMNTEAFF
TGCGCCAGCAGCCCCGGCCAGGGGATGAACACTGAAGCTTTCTTT